Listed below are T cell receptor beta chains from one sample, sequenced in a study of blood T cell repertoires in COVID-19. The method was immunoSEQ multiplex PCR; TCRdb's version includes in-frame clones alone and lacks a portion of them. The sample has approximately 150,000 clones, roughly 84% seen once; the top ten hold around 18%. Sample: PBMCs or T cells enriched from blood (not recorded which). These receptors all come from a man aged 55 to 70 who had recovered from COVID-19. CDR3s include the opening cysteine and the closing phenylalanine or tryptophan. The order of the fields is CDR3 length, clone size, D gene, V gene, J gene, CDR3 protein, CDR3 DNA. A D gene is named only where the DNA matches it firmly. Not every row has a clone size; where given, it reads once, few, many or a size class.

>13|few|-|TRBV12-3/TRBV12-4|TRBJ1-2
CASSFGVRDGYTF
TGTGCCAGCAGTTTTGGAGTCAGGGATGGCTACACCTTC
>12|-|-|TRBV6-6|TRBJ1-6
CASAQGRSPLHF
TGTGCCAGCGCCCAGGGGCGTTCACCCCTCCACTTT
>13|-|-|TRBV19|TRBJ1-1
CASSMVRNTEAFF
TGTGCCAGTAGTATGGTTAGGAACACTGAAGCTTTCTTT
>17|-|TRBD2|TRBV19|TRBJ2-7
CASSISFAGGSGYEQYF
TGTGCCAGTAGTATAAGCTTTGCGGGGGGGTCCGGCTACGAGCAGTACTTC
>17|-|TRBD2|TRBV14|TRBJ2-4
CASSRSPSGRAKNIQYF
TGTGCCAGCAGTCGAAGTCCTAGCGGGAGGGCCAAAAACATTCAGTACTTC
>15|-|TRBD2|TRBV7-2|TRBJ2-1
CASSPFSGENNEQFF
TGTGCCAGCAGCCCTTTTAGCGGGGAAAACAATGAGCAGTTCTTC
>17|few|-|TRBV10-3|TRBJ1-2
CAISEQPTGKGDYGYTF
TGTGCCATCAGTGAGCAACCGACAGGCAAAGGGGACTATGGCTACACCTTC
>13|-|TRBD1|TRBV29-1|TRBJ2-7
CSVGGGRLHEQYF
TGCAGCGTTGGAGGGGGCAGGTTGCACGAGCAGTACTTC
>16|-|TRBD1|TRBV27|TRBJ1-6
CASSWGQGVENSPLHF
TGTGCCAGCAGTTGGGGACAGGGGGTGGAGAATTCACCCCTCCACTTT
>16|once|-|TRBV5-4|TRBJ1-2
CASSTPTRSSDYGYTF
TGTGCCAGCAGCACCCCCACTAGGTCGTCGGACTATGGCTACACCTTC
>13|many|-|TRBV11-2|TRBJ2-7
CASSLYGPYEQYF
TGTGCCAGCAGCTTATACGGTCCCTACGAGCAGTACTTC
>15|-|TRBD1|TRBV2|TRBJ2-5
CASSLGQGARETQYF
TGTGCCAGCAGCCTCGGGCAGGGGGCTCGAGAGACCCAGTACTTC
>13|-|-|TRBV5-1|TRBJ2-7
CASSLEWRYEQYF
TGCGCCAGCAGCTTGGAATGGAGATACGAGCAGTACTTC
>15|once|-|TRBV24-1|TRBJ2-7
CATSDPARRVYEQYF
TGTGCCACCAGTGACCCGGCGCGGCGGGTCTACGAGCAGTACTTC
>13|-|-|TRBV28|TRBJ1-4
CASSFNAVEKLFF
TGTGCCAGCAGTTTTAATGCAGTTGAAAAACTGTTTTTT
>16|few|-|TRBV3-1/TRBV3-2|TRBJ2-2
CASSHRQTRWTGELFF
TGTGCCAGCAGCCATCGTCAGACTAGATGGACCGGGGAGCTGTTTTTT
>14|-|-|TRBV7-9|TRBJ2-3
CASSQLPGTDTQYF
TGTGCCAGCAGCCAATTGCCAGGGACAGATACGCAGTATTTT